This entry features one TCR beta chain sequence. What it binds is unknown. The sample carries other DNA sequences with the same CDR3. CDR1 SNHLY and CDR2 FYNNEI come from the germline V gene. The CDR3 is 12 residues long. Trimming shortened V by 3 bases and J by 3 bases, and 6 bases separated the two germline ends. These data are taken from a study of shared clonotypes between healthy human individuals. Findings of the study overall: Clonotypes shared by all four donors outscored non-shared clonotypes in generation probability.

Terminally differentiated effector memory CD45RA+ cells were excluded from the naive CD8 cells, which were CD45RO-negative and positively selected for CCR7. The assay was immunoSEQ multiplex PCR, and TCRdb's table has in-frame clones only and misses some. The sample lists about 1,800,000 clones, about 95% occurring once. The chain is built from TRBV2 and TRBJ2-7; no definite D call. This clonotype originated in a young man in good health. Input material: naive CD8+ T cells sorted from blood. CDR3 bases: TGTGCCAGCAGTGAGACAAACTACGAGCAGTACTTC. It yields the protein CASSETNYEQYF.